The following is a T cell receptor (beta chain) sequence with its context. Its antigen is not yet known. No base qualities exist here, and no much larger clone lies one base off it. The CDR3 covers 14 residues, taking in both the cysteine and the phenylalanine. CDR3 DNA is the only sequence kept; it has 42 bases, read in frame from the first base. The germline V gene provides CDR1 MGHRA and CDR2 YSYEKL. V is shortened by 0 bases, J by 5 bases, and the region joining them spans 10 bases. The study was a case-control design nested within a healthcare worker cohort in London, UK, with weekly nasopharyngeal swab PCR tests and blood sampling. Between 23 and 31 March 2020, the week of the UK lockdown, healthcare workers were enrolled and then followed up weekly for as long as 16 weeks. The sample comes from a study of early T cells in non-severe SARS-CoV-2 infection (dated by TCRdb to 2020 to 2023). With respect to the entire study: Because TCR sequencing was done on bulk RNA from unsorted whole blood, the alpha and beta chains could not be paired. On the study overall, not on this receptor specifically: VDJdb matching was skewed toward anti-spike CD8 responses and likely underestimated virus-specific expansions by missing private and CD4 specificities.

Library preparation was by 5' RACE. Sequenced on a NextSeq 500. Unique molecular identifiers were attached to individual cDNA molecules in the TCR library protocol so that sequencing error and PCR bias could be corrected. Both TCR alpha and beta chains were sequenced, and tight co-correlation was observed between alpha and beta sequence abundances in each sample. Concerning the study's data processing: Decombinator V4 was used to annotate the V gene, J gene and CDR3 of the TCR sequences. TCRs were defined as expanded if a significant change between any two time points was detected under a Poisson model with p below 0.0001. TCR abundances were normalised to the total number of TCRs sequenced in each sample and reported as counts per million. MAIT TCRs were defined by TRAV1-2 paired with TRAJ12, TRAJ20 or TRAJ33, and iNKT TCRs by TRAV10 paired with TRAJ18. VDJdb, accessed 1 November 2021, was searched for CMV, EBV and SARS-CoV-2 annotated TCRs, with TCRs annotated for multiple antigens excluded. Using fastp trimming at Q25 and MiXCR clonotype assembly, TCRdb reanalyzed the public sequencing data and kept in-frame beta chains. Duplicate CDR3 protein sequences are folded into a single record with the most common DNA and genes. For this entry, the V and J calls and clone size follow TCRdb and not the study's own pipeline. A total of approximately 37,000 distinct CDR3 sequences appear in this sample, roughly 4.3% of them only once. Together, the top ten hold around 4.9% of the sample.

The specimen was whole blood. This TCR was sampled from an adult who was a healthcare worker with PCR-confirmed SARS-CoV-2 infection or an uninfected control (not recorded which). The rearranged chain carries TRBV4-1 and TRBJ2-5; no confident D gene assignment can be made. This receptor carries the CDR3 CASSQEWLAETQYF. Here is the DNA: TGCGCCAGCAGCCAAGAATGGTTAGCTGAGACCCAGTACTTC.